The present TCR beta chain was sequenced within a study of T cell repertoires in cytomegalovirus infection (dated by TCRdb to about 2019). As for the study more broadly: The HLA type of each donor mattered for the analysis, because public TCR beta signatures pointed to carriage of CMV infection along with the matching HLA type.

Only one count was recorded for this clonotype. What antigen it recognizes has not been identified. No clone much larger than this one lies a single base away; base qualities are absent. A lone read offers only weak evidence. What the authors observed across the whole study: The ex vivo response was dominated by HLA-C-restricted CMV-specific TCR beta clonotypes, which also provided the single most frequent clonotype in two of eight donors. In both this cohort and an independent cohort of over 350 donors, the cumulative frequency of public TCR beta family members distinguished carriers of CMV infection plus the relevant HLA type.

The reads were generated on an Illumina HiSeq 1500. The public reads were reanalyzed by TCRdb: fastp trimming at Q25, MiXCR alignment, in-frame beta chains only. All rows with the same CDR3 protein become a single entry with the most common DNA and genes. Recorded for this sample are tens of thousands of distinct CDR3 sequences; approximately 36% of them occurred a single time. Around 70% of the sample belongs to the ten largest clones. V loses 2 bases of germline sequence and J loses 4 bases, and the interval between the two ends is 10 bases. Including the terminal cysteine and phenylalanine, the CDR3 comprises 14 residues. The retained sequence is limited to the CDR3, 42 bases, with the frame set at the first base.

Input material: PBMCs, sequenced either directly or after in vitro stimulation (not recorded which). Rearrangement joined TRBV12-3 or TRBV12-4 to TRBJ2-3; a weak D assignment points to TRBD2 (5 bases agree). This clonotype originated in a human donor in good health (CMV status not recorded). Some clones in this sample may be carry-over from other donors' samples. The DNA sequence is TGTGCCAGCAGTTTAATCGAGGGTTCAGATACGCAGTATTTT. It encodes CASSLIEGSDTQYF.